The 3 T cell receptor beta chains given below trace back to one sample, sequenced in a study of T-cell reconstitution after alpha-beta-depleted transplantation in children. Researchers prepared the TCRbeta library using unique molecular identifiers, the study reports. TCRdb passed the PCR reads through MiXCR, listing each CDR3 protein once. The sample records hundreds of thousands of distinct CDR3 sequences, under 30% being singletons. The sequenced sample was PBMCs, mostly from graft donor cells, obtained 360 days after TCRalphabeta/CD19-depleted stem cell transplant. Receptor source: a boy under two years old who had a stem cell transplant for acute myeloid leukemia, so the T cells may come from the graft donor.

This clonotype was counted many times. Mismatch with germline at one junction end may stem from a read error. The chain links TRBV6-5 to TRBJ2-1; 7 nucleotides agree with TRBD2. Germline CDR1 MNHEY, CDR2 SVGAGI. The CDR3 length is 12 residues. In DNA, the CDR3 is TGTGCCAGCAGTTACTCCTTGGGGGGGGAGGTCTTC. Translating it yields CASSYSLGGEVF.

This clonotype has ten or more counts. The rearrangement uses TRBV12-3 or TRBV12-4 and TRBJ1-6; the D is unclear. The CDR3 is made up of 18 amino acids. V was pared by 6 bases and J by 0 bases, with 18 bases between. The CDR3 DNA is TGTGCCAGCAGCCCTTACCCCGGGGAAAGCTCCTATAATTCACCCCTCCACTTT. This encodes CASSPYPGESSYNSPLHF.

This clonotype occurred many times. The chain recombines TRBV6-1 with TRBJ2-1; the D is unclear. V was cut by 6 bases and J by 4 bases, with 13 bases left in between. CDR3 length: 14 residues. Germline V gene sequence: CDR1 MNHNS, CDR2 SASEGT. This CDR3 is CASRMSQTYNEQFF. CDR3 DNA sequence: TGTGCCAGCAGGATGAGCCAGACTTACAATGAGCAGTTCTTC.